This record concerns one T cell receptor beta chain sequence. Antigen: not known. This sample was taken from a study of radiation and T cells in renal cell carcinoma. General study points: In blood, top tumor clones expanded by 2 weeks, shrinking by 4.

Clones were sequenced by immunoSEQ multiplex PCR, and TCRdb holds only the in-frame ones, with some missing. The data contain around 94,000 clones, 70% to 90% of them seen just once; the ten biggest clones take up 7% to 9%. The time point is: baseline pretreatment blood. Stated treatment: 15 Gy SBRT to primary tumor, nephrectomy 4 weeks later. Radiation-treated patients gave blood at baseline, week 2 and week 4. The TCR sequence derives from a man between 50 and 59 years old with renal cell carcinoma. The material sequenced was blood, taken from a patient whose treatment included radiotherapy and nephrectomy.

CDR3 nucleotide sequence: TGTGCCAGCAGCTTAGTGTCAGGTCGATATAGCAATCAGCCCCAGCATTTT. Amino acid sequence: CASSLVSGRYSNQPQHF. This chain connects TRBV7-8 to TRBJ1-5; D is ambiguous. Trimming took 1 base from V and 0 from J, leaving 13 bases between them. There are 17 residues in the CDR3. The V gene's germline CDR1 is SGHVS and CDR2 FQNEAQ.